Each of the 19 T cell receptor beta chains below was sequenced from the same sample in a study of shared clonotypes between healthy human individuals. Libraries were prepared by immunoSEQ multiplex PCR; TCRdb keeps only in-frame clonotypes and omits some of them. The table includes about 380,000 clones, 95% to 97% detected once. The source material was memory CD8+ T cells sorted from blood. The subset was: CD45RO+ cells pooled with CCR7-negative TemRA cells. The receptors shown here come from a young man in good health.

The chain recombines TRBV20-1 with TRBJ2-4; D unclear. The germline V gene encodes CDR1 DFQATT and CDR2 SNEGSKA (reference sequence). With 8 bases removed from V and 4 bases from J, the gap between germline ends came to 9 bases. This CDR3 comprises 11 residues. The CDR3 loop is CSYDLKNIQYF. The DNA for the CDR3 is TGCAGTTACGACTTAAAAAACATTCAGTACTTC.

The V and J genes are TRBV5-1 and TRBJ2-5; 11 bases map to TRBD2. Germline V lookup: CDR1 SGHRS, CDR2 YFSETQ. The CDR3 runs 15 residues. V trimming: 2 bases; J trimming: 2 bases; junction bases outside the gene matches: 2. The CDR3: CASSFVAGGQETQYF. The CDR3 coding sequence is TGCGCCAGCAGCTTTGTAGCGGGAGGGCAAGAGACCCAGTACTTC.

The V and J genes are TRBV4-1 and TRBJ2-7; the D is unclear. The CDR3 extends over 17 amino acids. Germline V gene data show CDR1 as MGHRA and CDR2 as YSYEKL. Trimming took off 0 bases at V and 3 bases at J, with 18 bases between the two ends. The CDR3 here is CASSQEPGQVFHYEQYF. In DNA, the CDR3 is TGCGCCAGCAGCCAAGAGCCTGGGCAAGTCTTCCACTACGAGCAGTACTTC.

This chain uses TRBV6-5 with TRBJ1-2; D remains unclear. Germline V gene sequence: CDR1 MNHEY, CDR2 SVGAGI. There are 15 residues in the CDR3. Trimming took 2 bases from V and 0 from J, leaving 10 bases between them. The CDR3 DNA is TGTGCCAGCAGTTACATCCAGCCCCCTAACTATGGCTACACCTTC. It codes for CASSYIQPPNYGYTF.

This chain uses TRBV5-1 with TRBJ2-7; 7 bases match TRBD2. The CDR3 has 12 amino acids. The J segment lost 3 bases and the V segment lost 6 bases, leaving 3 bases of the junction unmatched. In germline, CDR1 is SGHRS, CDR2 YFSETQ. The CDR3 DNA follows: TGCGCCAGCACCAGGGAGGGCTACGAGCAGTACTTC. Translation gives CASTREGYEQYF.

This clone was observed once. The chain employs TRBV6-1 and TRBJ2-7; TRBD2 is a possible D gene (5 bases). The ends were cut back, 7 bases at V and 0 bases at J, with 7 bases in the middle. This CDR3 comprises 12 residues. CDR1 MNHNS and CDR2 SASEGT come from the germline V gene. The DNA for the CDR3 is TGTGCCAGCAAGAGGGACTCCTACGAGCAGTACTTC. Its protein is CASKRDSYEQYF.

The chain employs TRBV5-1 and TRBJ1-1; the D is unclear. Germline V lookup: CDR1 SGHRS, CDR2 YFSETQ. Between the trimmed V and J ends, which lost 0 bases and 9 bases, there was a span of 9 bases. The CDR3 length is 12 residues. CDR3 coding DNA: TGCGCCAGCAGCTTGGCCGGGGAACAAGCTTTCTTT. Its protein product is CASSLAGEQAFF.

In this sample, this clone turned up once. V and J are TRBV5-4 and TRBJ2-1, with D perhaps matching TRBD1 (6 bases). V was shortened by 2 bases and J by 5 bases, with 14 bases between the two germline ends. This CDR3 spans 15 amino acids. Germline V gives CDR1 SGHNT, CDR2 YYREEE (reference sequence). Here the CDR3 reads CASSFLDRPNNEQFF. CDR3 sequence (DNA): TGTGCCAGCAGCTTTCTTGACAGGCCGAACAATGAGCAGTTCTTC.

V is TRBV10-2 and J is TRBJ2-1, with D maybe TRBD1 (5 bases). There are 15 residues in the CDR3. V was clipped by 5 bases and J by 0 bases, with 11 bases between them. CDR1 and CDR2 (germline): WSHSY, SAAADI. Written as DNA, the CDR3 is TGCGCCAGCAGTCCTCAGGGTTTCTCCTACAATGAGCAGTTCTTC. Translating it yields CASSPQGFSYNEQFF.

The J gene is TRBJ1-2, the V gene TRBV10-3, with TRBD1 identical over 9 bases. Germline CDR1 reads ENHRY; CDR2 reads SYGVKD. V dropped 4 bases and J dropped 6; count of bases not matched to a gene: 0. The CDR3 runs 12 residues. CDR3 loop: CAISGTGDGYTF. The CDR3 bases are TGTGCCATCAGTGGGACAGGGGATGGCTACACCTTC.

In DNA, the CDR3 is TGTGCCTGGAGTAGGGGGGAGCAGCCCCAGCATTTT. The encoded protein is CAWSRGEQPQHF. J is TRBJ1-5 and V is TRBV30; possible D gene TRBD1, 6 bases. The CDR3 totals 12 residues. Deletions cut 2 bases from V and 7 bases from J, with 9 bases between. Germline V gene sequence: CDR1 GTSNPN, CDR2 SVGIG (reference sequence). Using reference TRBV30 and TRBJ1-5 for the parts outside the CDR3, the full variable domain is SQTIHQWPATLVQPVGSPLSLECTVEGTSNPNLYWYRQAAGRGLQLLFYSVGIGQISSEVPQNLSASRPQDRQFILSSKKLLLSDSGFYLCAWSRGEQPQHFGDGTRLSIL.

This clone was picked up one time. This sequence joins TRBV15 and TRBJ1-1; D possibly corresponds to TRBD1 (6 bases). The germline V gene has CDR1 LNHNV and CDR2 YYDKDF (reference sequence). This CDR3 comprises 14 residues. V was trimmed by 0 bases and J by 6 bases, leaving 11 bases between them. The CDR3 DNA is TGTGCCACCAGCAGAGATCCAGCAGGGGCTGAAGCTTTCTTT. It encodes CATSRDPAGAEAFF.

The chain combines TRBV30 with TRBJ2-1; 12 bases fit TRBD2. This CDR3 region has 14 residues. The germline gives CDR1 GTSNPN, CDR2 SVGIG (reference sequence). J was trimmed by 9 bases and V by 1 base; bases with no gene match: 4. CDR3 in DNA: TGTGCCTGGAGTGGAACTAGCGGGAGGACTGAGCAGTTCTTC. Protein sequence: CAWSGTSGRTEQFF.

The J gene is TRBJ2-7, the V gene TRBV5-1; 11 bases agree with TRBD2. The trim removed 3 bases at V and 4 bases at J, leaving 6 bases unmatched. The CDR3 is 15 residues long. Germline V gene data show CDR1 as SGHRS and CDR2 as YFSETQ. CDR3: CASSSLAGGPYEQYF. As DNA, the CDR3 is TGCGCCAGCAGCTCCTTAGCGGGAGGGCCTTACGAGCAGTACTTC.

J is TRBJ1-2 and V is TRBV28; D is unresolved. The germline CDR1 and CDR2 sequences are MDHEN and SYDVKM. Trimming cost V 4 bases and J 8 bases, with 5 bases left between them. The CDR3 is 10 amino acids. The CDR3 coding sequence is TGTGCCAGCAGTTCAGGAGGCTACACCTTC. This translates into CASSSGGYTF.

The chain uses TRBV10-3 and TRBJ2-7; a weak D match, TRBD1 (6 bases). The V gene's germline CDR1 is ENHRY and CDR2 SYGVKD. The CDR3 length is 12 residues. V lost 10 bases and J 1 base, leaving 11 bases between the germline ends. CDR3 sequence: CATGTLSYEQYF. The CDR3 nucleotides are TGTGCCACCGGGACACTTTCCTACGAGCAGTACTTC.

For the CDR3, the DNA is TGTGCCAGCAGCTTAGCGGGAGGGCCCAATGAGCAGTTCTTC. Its protein product is CASSLAGGPNEQFF. This chain uses TRBV7-2 with TRBJ2-1; 7 bases line up with TRBD2. Germline-derived CDR1 and CDR2 are SGHTA and FQGNSA. This CDR3 region has 14 residues. J gave up 6 bases and V 0 bases, and 2 bases lay outside the gene matches.

The gene calls are TRBV5-1 and TRBJ2-7; 11 nucleotides line up with TRBD1. V was clipped by 4 bases and J by 3 bases; unmatched bases: 3. The CDR3 runs to 14 residues. Germline V gene lookup returns CDR1 SGHRS and CDR2 YFSETQ. The CDR3 spells CASSRGQGVYEQYF. The CDR3 nucleotides are TGCGCCAGCAGCCGGGGACAGGGGGTCTACGAGCAGTACTTC.

This chain joins TRBV5-4 and TRBJ2-3; no reliable D call. V was clipped by 4 bases and J by 0 bases, with 9 bases between them. Per germline, CDR1 SGHNT and CDR2 YYREEE (reference sequence). The CDR3 loop spans 14 amino acids. CDR3 DNA sequence: TGTGCCAGCAGCCCTAAGGGTAGCACAGATACGCAGTATTTT. Its translation is CASSPKGSTDTQYF.